This entry lists 30 T cell receptor beta chains sequenced from one sample in a study of OX40 agonist ivuxolimab in advanced cancers. The table came from immunoSEQ multiplex PCR; TCRdb's copy has only in-frame clones and leaves some out. The table lists about 88,000 clones, around nine tenths of them singletons. Source: CD4+ or CD8+ T cells sorted from blood, taken in a trial of the OX40 agonist ivuxolimab. These receptors all come from an adult with an advanced solid tumor such as melanoma, head and neck, liver or kidney cancer.

A single count supports this clone. The same CDR3 can be traced to other DNA sequences in this sample. The chain links TRBV15 to TRBJ2-3, with 11 positions matching TRBD1. This CDR3 is 15 amino acids long. The germline V gene has CDR1 LNHNV and CDR2 YYDKDF (reference sequence). With 3 bases clipped from V and 4 bases from J, the junction kept 3 bases outside the gene matches. CDR3 coding DNA: TGTGCCACCAGCAGGGACAGGGGGCCAGCAGATACGCAGTATTTT. As protein: CATSRDRGPADTQYF.

V is TRBV7-2 and J is TRBJ2-7; D is unclear. Trimming took off 5 bases at V and 6 bases at J, with 17 bases between the two ends. This CDR3 region has 14 residues. Germline CDR1 SGHTA, CDR2 FQGNSA. The CDR3 is CASSPQPVLSEQYF. CDR3 in DNA: TGTGCCAGCAGCCCTCAACCCGTACTTAGCGAGCAGTACTTC.

This clone has just one count. The chain has TRBV6-5 and TRBJ1-2, with a tentative D call TRBD1 (6 bases). The germline V gene encodes CDR1 MNHEY and CDR2 SVGAGI. The V end lost 2 bases, the J end lost 4 bases, and 11 bases lay between the germline ends. This CDR3 is built from 14 residues. CDR3 bases: TGTGCCAGCAGTTACCGGCAGGGGAGCTATGGCTACACCTTC. Amino acids: CASSYRQGSYGYTF.

The chain recombines TRBV2 with TRBJ2-1; D is unresolved. Germline values: CDR1 SNHLY, CDR2 FYNNEI. This CDR3 contains 14 residues. Deletions cut 5 bases from V and 3 bases from J, with 11 bases between. The CDR3 nucleotides are TGTGCCAGCAGTCTAGGAACATTCTACAATGAGCAGTTCTTC. Amino acid sequence: CASSLGTFYNEQFF. The full variable domain, rest sourced from reference TRBV2 and TRBJ2-1, is EPEVTQTPSHQVTQMGQEVILRCVPISNHLYFYWYRQILGQKVEFLVSFYNNEISEKSEIFDDQFSVERPDGSNFTLKIRSTKLEDSAMYFCASSLGTFYNEQFFGPGTRLTVL.

As DNA, the CDR3 is TGCGCCAGCAGCCAAGATGGGCAGGCGGGAGGAAGACTACGCGAGCAGTACTTC. Translated, it gives CASSQDGQAGGRLREQYF. V and J are TRBV4-1 and TRBJ2-7; 8 bases fit TRBD2. Germline trimming cut 0 bases from V and 6 bases from J; bases unmatched to any gene: 16. This CDR3 region has 18 residues. The germline gives CDR1 MGHRA, CDR2 YSYEKL.

This chain joins TRBV13 and TRBJ2-1; TRBD2 is a possible D gene (6 bases). The germline V gene has CDR1 PRHDT and CDR2 FYEKMQ (reference sequence). The CDR3 loop spans 15 amino acids. V shed 5 bases and J shed 8 bases, with 19 bases lying between them. The CDR3 reads CASSAWDSGVDEQFF. The CDR3 DNA reads TGTGCCAGCAGCGCCTGGGACTCGGGGGTCGATGAGCAGTTCTTC.

This clone was detected once. This chain joins TRBV2 and TRBJ1-1; no firm D call. The CDR3 has 13 amino acids. Trimming left V 2 bases short and J 4 bases short, with 8 bases between. Germline-derived CDR1 and CDR2 are SNHLY and FYNNEI. The CDR3 is CASSESPGTEAFF. The DNA of the CDR3 is TGTGCCAGCAGTGAATCCCCCGGCACTGAAGCTTTCTTT.

The chain links TRBV5-6 to TRBJ2-7; 9 nucleotides align to TRBD2. V gave up 0 bases and J gave up 2 bases; unmatched junction bases: 6. The CDR3 is 16 residues long. Germline assignment: CDR1 SGHDT and CDR2 YYEEEE. CDR3 DNA: TGTGCCAGCAGCTTGGGACCGAGCGGGAGGACCTACGAGCAGTACTTC. Translation: CASSLGPSGRTYEQYF.

This sequence joins TRBV4-1 and TRBJ1-5; TRBD1 matches at 7 bases. Germline CDR1 reads MGHRA; CDR2 reads YSYEKL. J lost 1 base, V lost 1 base, and 1 base had no gene match. This CDR3 spans 15 amino acids. CDR3 region: CASSQATGSNQPQHF. The CDR3 nucleotides read TGCGCCAGCAGCCAAGCGACAGGGAGCAATCAGCCCCAGCATTTT.

The chain uses TRBV15 and TRBJ2-3, with 12 positions matching TRBD2. This CDR3 contains 17 residues. Losses at the gene ends were 3 bases for V and 5 bases for J; bases not matched to a gene: 9. Germline CDR1 reads LNHNV; CDR2 reads YYDKDF (reference sequence). The DNA for the CDR3 is TGTGCCACCAGCAGTCTCCCTAGCGGGAGGGCCGGAGATACGCAGTATTTT. Translating gives CATSSLPSGRAGDTQYF.

The CDR3 nucleotides are TGTGCCAGCAGCTTCGACTACGAGCAGTACTTC. This codes for CASSFDYEQYF. This sequence joins TRBV7-2 and TRBJ2-7; no firm D call. Looked up from germline, CDR1 is SGHTA and CDR2 is FQGNSA. The CDR3 is made up of 11 amino acids. Trimming took 3 bases from V and 3 from J, leaving 3 bases between them.

The chain is built from TRBV11-3 and TRBJ2-3, with D possibly being TRBD2 (5 bases). Germline lookup yields CDR1 SGHNT and CDR2 YENEEA. The CDR3 extends over 14 amino acids. V was shortened by 2 bases and J by 0 bases, with 6 bases between the two germline ends. CDR3 region: CASSLRGSTDTQYF. As DNA, the CDR3 is TGTGCCAGCAGCTTACGGGGTAGCACAGATACGCAGTATTTT.

This clone was counted a single time. The gene calls are TRBV4-1 and TRBJ1-5; 11 bases line up with TRBD1. The V gene's germline CDR1 is MGHRA and CDR2 YSYEKL. The CDR3 extends over 16 amino acids. Trimming cost V 3 bases and J 4 bases; bases outside gene matches: 5. CDR3 sequence reads: CASSQGGTGGNQPQHF. For the CDR3, the DNA is TGCGCCAGCAGCCAGGGAGGGACAGGGGGAAATCAGCCCCAGCATTTT.

The V and J genes are TRBV6-1 and TRBJ1-3; D not certain. V was clipped by 2 bases and J by 2 bases, with 4 bases between them. The CDR3 totals 13 residues. CDR1 MNHNS and CDR2 SASEGT come from the germline V gene. CDR3 DNA: TGTGCCAGCAGTGAATGGCCTGGAAACACCATATATTTT. Translated: CASSEWPGNTIYF.

The V call is TRBV7-2, the J call TRBJ2-3, with 8 bases aligning to TRBD1. CDR3 length equals 14 residues. Trimming removed 5 bases from V and 5 bases from J; junction bases left unmatched: 6. CDR1 is SGHTA and CDR2 is FQGNSA in the germline V gene. CDR3 DNA: TGTGCCAGCAGCCTTGACAGGGGACGAGATACGCAGTATTTT. Its protein product is CASSLDRGRDTQYF.

The gene calls are TRBV15 and TRBJ2-3, with D perhaps TRBD2 (5 bases). The CDR3 extends over 14 amino acids. The V end lost 8 bases, the J end lost 2 bases, and 14 bases lay between the germline ends. In germline, CDR1 is LNHNV, CDR2 YYDKDF (reference sequence). CDR3: CATHLSGDTDTQYF. The DNA of the CDR3 is TGTGCCACCCACCTGAGCGGAGACACAGATACGCAGTATTTT.

The rearrangement uses TRBV29-1 and TRBJ2-7; 9 nucleotides match TRBD1. The CDR3 sequence is 16 residues long. The V gene's germline CDR1 is SQVTM and CDR2 ANQGSEA. J gave up 1 base and V 6 bases, and 13 bases lay outside the gene matches. The CDR3: CSVSLLPGQGSYEQYF. The CDR3 DNA reads TGCAGCGTGTCCCTTTTACCAGGACAGGGGTCCTACGAGCAGTACTTC.

V is TRBV7-8 and J is TRBJ2-1, with D uncertain. Germline CDR1 and CDR2: SGHVS and FQNEAQ. V was trimmed by 1 base and J by 2 bases, leaving 6 bases between them. CDR3 length: 14 amino acids. Here the CDR3 reads CASSLGLTYNEQFF. In DNA form, the CDR3 reads TGTGCCAGCAGCTTAGGGCTAACCTACAATGAGCAGTTCTTC.

V is TRBV29-1 and J is TRBJ2-3, with D possibly matching TRBD2 (5 bases). The CDR3 spans 12 residues. The germline gives CDR1 SQVTM, CDR2 ANQGSEA. Trimming shortened V by 3 bases and J by 2 bases, and 6 bases separated the two germline ends. The CDR3 coding sequence is TGCAGCGTTGAGGGAGACACAGATACGCAGTATTTT. Translating gives CSVEGDTDTQYF.

The chain joins TRBV27 to TRBJ2-2, with 7 bases that match TRBD2. Losses at the gene ends were 2 bases for V and 3 bases for J; bases not matched to a gene: 3. Germline-derived CDR1 and CDR2 are MNHEY and SMNVEV (reference sequence). This CDR3 contains 15 residues. CDR3 sequence reads: CASSLTAGDTGELFF. Written as DNA, the CDR3 is TGTGCCAGCAGTTTAACGGCGGGGGACACCGGGGAGCTGTTTTTT.

The V call is TRBV27, the J call TRBJ1-5; 9 nucleotides align to TRBD1. The junction had 6 bases not matched to a gene; V was cut back by 2 bases and J by 1 base. Germline values: CDR1 MNHEY, CDR2 SMNVEV (reference sequence). CDR3 size: 17 residues. CDR3 sequence reads: CASSLRRDRVSNQPQHF. In DNA form, the CDR3 reads TGTGCCAGCAGTTTAAGGAGGGACAGGGTCAGCAATCAGCCCCAGCATTTT.

The rearrangement uses TRBV7-9 and TRBJ2-7, with TRBD1 matching over 8 bases. The V segment lost 5 bases and the J segment 6 bases; nucleotides outside the gene matches: 9. From germline, CDR1 is SEHNR and CDR2 FQNEAQ (reference sequence). The CDR3 is 14 residues long. CDR3 in amino acids: CASSAWTGLREQYF. CDR3 coding DNA: TGTGCCAGCAGCGCTTGGACAGGGCTTCGCGAGCAGTACTTC.

This chain joins TRBV20-1 and TRBJ2-5; D is ambiguous. The germline gives CDR1 DFQATT, CDR2 SNEGSKA (reference sequence). V was pared by 6 bases and J by 5 bases, with 10 bases between. The CDR3 is 11 residues long. DNA for the CDR3: TGCAGTGCCGATACTGGCGAGACCCAGTACTTC. Residues: CSADTGETQYF.

The count of this clone is one. The genes are TRBV10-3 and TRBJ2-2; D possibly corresponds to TRBD1 (6 bases). Germline V gene data show CDR1 as ENHRY and CDR2 as SYGVKD. V shed 6 bases and J shed 6 bases, with 14 bases lying between them. The CDR3 has 14 amino acids. The CDR3 loop reads CAIRGRGGAGELFF. The CDR3 nucleotides read TGTGCCATCAGGGGCAGGGGTGGCGCCGGGGAGCTGTTTTTT.

This clone was counted once. The chain joins TRBV5-1 to TRBJ2-5, with D perhaps matching TRBD2 (6 bases). Per germline, CDR1 SGHRS and CDR2 YFSETQ. Deletions cut 4 bases from V and 2 bases from J, with 18 bases between. The CDR3 is 16 residues long. Here the CDR3 DNA reads TGCGCCAGCAGCAGGAGGGGTCCTGATATGCAAGAGACCCAGTACTTC. Translation gives CASSRRGPDMQETQYF.

The rearrangement links TRBV19 to TRBJ1-1, with D maybe TRBD1 (6 bases). This CDR3 spans 14 amino acids. V was pared by 5 bases and J by 1 base, with 11 bases between. Germline V CDR1 and CDR2: LNHDA, SQIVND (reference sequence). This chain's CDR3 is CASSQTGWNTEAFF. CDR3 bases: TGTGCCAGTAGTCAGACAGGCTGGAACACTGAAGCTTTCTTT.

V gene TRBV10-1 combines with J gene TRBJ2-1, with a weak D call TRBD2 (5 bases). There are 13 residues in the CDR3. V dropped 6 bases and J dropped 2 bases, with 8 bases sitting between them. In germline, CDR1 is WNHNN, CDR2 SYGVQD (reference sequence). CDR3 sequence reads: CASSRDPYNEQFF. CDR3 nucleotides: TGCGCCAGCAGCCGGGATCCCTACAATGAGCAGTTCTTC.

The rearrangement links TRBV19 to TRBJ2-5; perhaps TRBD1 as D (6 bases). Trimming removed 0 bases at V and 5 bases at J, with 13 bases between. Per germline, CDR1 LNHDA and CDR2 SQIVND (reference sequence). The CDR3 runs 15 residues. CDR3 region: CASSIDHRVKETQYF. The CDR3 nucleotides read TGTGCCAGTAGTATAGATCACAGGGTCAAGGAGACCCAGTACTTC.

The chain joins TRBV6-1 to TRBJ2-3; TRBD1 matches 8 bases. The CDR3 runs to 14 residues. The germline V gene has CDR1 MNHNS and CDR2 SASEGT. V gave up 4 bases and J gave up 3 bases; unmatched junction bases: 3. CDR3 protein: CASSARGRTDTQYF. The CDR3 DNA follows: TGTGCCAGCAGTGCCAGGGGGCGGACAGATACGCAGTATTTT.

The chain is built from TRBV7-3 and TRBJ2-1, with D uncertain. Germline V CDR1 and CDR2: SGHTA, FQGTGA. This CDR3 has 17 amino acids. The V end was cut by 4 bases, the J end by 0 bases, with 16 bases between. The CDR3 region is CASSSLSAWSSYNEQFF. The CDR3 nucleotides read TGTGCCAGCAGCTCCTTGTCCGCTTGGAGCTCCTACAATGAGCAGTTCTTC.